A single sample is the source of the 31 T cell receptor beta chains below, sequenced in a study of T cell responses to AZD1222 COVID-19 vaccine. Generated by immunoSEQ multiplex PCR, the TCRdb table keeps only in-frame clones and is missing some. The sample holds about 120,000 clones, about 90% seen once. The material was peripheral blood, obtained 28 days after the second AZD1222 dose. The receptor set was obtained from an adult who received the AZD1222 COVID-19 vaccine.

The chain is built from TRBV6-1 and TRBJ1-6; 7 nucleotides line up with TRBD1. V shed 7 bases and J 4 bases; nucleotides not matched to a gene: 4. Per the germline V gene, CDR1 is MNHNS and CDR2 is SASEGT. CDR3 length: 14 residues. The CDR3, as DNA: TGTGCCAGCACCTGGACAGGATATAATTCACCCCTCCACTTT. Its protein product is CASTWTGYNSPLHF.

The chain uses TRBV7-9 and TRBJ1-3; D possibly corresponds to TRBD1 (5 bases). CDR3 size: 16 residues. V shed 5 bases and J shed 2 bases, with 16 bases lying between them. Germline loops: CDR1 SEHNR, CDR2 FQNEAQ (reference sequence). The CDR3 protein is CASSVNPWGAGNTIYF. CDR3 in DNA: TGTGCCAGCAGCGTCAATCCCTGGGGCGCTGGAAACACCATATATTTT.

The gene calls are TRBV10-3 and TRBJ2-1; 12 bases line up with TRBD2. Per germline, CDR1 ENHRY and CDR2 SYGVKD. Trimming at V came to 0 bases and at J to 0 bases, leaving 12 bases not matched to a gene. The CDR3 spans 21 residues. The CDR3 DNA reads as TGTGCCATCAGTGAGTCGGGGACAGGGACTAGCGGGTTGAGCTCCTACAATGAGCAGTTCTTC. Its protein product is CAISESGTGTSGLSSYNEQFF.

The V and J genes are TRBV19 and TRBJ2-1; D not certain. Germline assignment: CDR1 LNHDA and CDR2 SQIVND (reference sequence). V lost 3 bases and J lost 6, with 9 bases in between. The CDR3 is 13 amino acids. CDR3 nucleotides: TGTGCCAGTAGTATGGTATCGGGCAATGAGCAGTTCTTC. This translates into CASSMVSGNEQFF. The full variable domain, with the rest looked up from reference TRBV19 and TRBJ2-1, is DGGITQSPKYLFRKEGQNVTLSCEQNLNHDAMYWYRQDPGQGLRLIYYSQIVNDFQKGDIAEGYSVSREKKESFPLTVTSAQKNPTAFYLCASSMVSGNEQFFGPGTRLTVL.

The rearrangement links TRBV4-1 to TRBJ1-5; no reliable D call. V lost 1 base and J lost 6, with 7 bases in between. The CDR3 covers 13 residues. The germline gives CDR1 MGHRA, CDR2 YSYEKL. CDR3 residues: CASSQVEGQPQHF. CDR3 in DNA: TGCGCCAGCAGCCAAGTTGAGGGTCAGCCCCAGCATTTT.

J is TRBJ2-2 and V is TRBV11-2, with 8 positions matching TRBD1. V gave up 6 bases and J gave up 8 bases; unmatched junction bases: 11. The CDR3 is 15 residues long. The germline V gene encodes CDR1 SGHAT and CDR2 FQNNGV. CDR3 nucleotide sequence: TGTGCCAGCAGTCCCGGACAGGGTGGTTTAGGGGAGCTGTTTTTT. This sequence encodes CASSPGQGGLGELFF.

The genes are TRBV19 and TRBJ1-4; D may be TRBD1 (6 bases). Germline values: CDR1 LNHDA, CDR2 SQIVND (reference sequence). The CDR3 sequence is 14 residues long. The V gene lost 5 bases and the J gene lost 4 bases, with 11 bases spanning the gap. The DNA for the CDR3 is TGTGCCAGTAGTGCCGGGACAAATAATGAAAAACTGTTTTTT. It yields the protein CASSAGTNNEKLFF.

The CDR3, as DNA: TGTGCCAGCAGTGGTGAGGGCGGCACTGAAGCTTTCTTT. Protein sequence: CASSGEGGTEAFF. This chain connects TRBV2 to TRBJ1-1; D gene unclear. The CDR3 runs to 13 residues. V lost 4 bases, J lost 4 bases, and 10 bases lay in between. Germline values: CDR1 SNHLY, CDR2 FYNNEI.

The chain couples TRBV18 to TRBJ1-5; perhaps TRBD1 as D (5 bases). The CDR3 contains 15 residues. The ends were cut back, 6 bases at V and 4 bases at J, with 16 bases in the middle. Germline CDR1 reads KGHSH; CDR2 reads LQKENI. CDR3 sequence reads: CASSGPGTGNQPQHF. CDR3 coding DNA: TGTGCCAGCTCGGGCCCCGGGACGGGAAATCAGCCCCAGCATTTT.

The V call is TRBV5-1, the J call TRBJ2-5; D tentatively fits TRBD1 or TRBD2 (5 bases each). Trimming stripped 0 bases from V and 4 bases from J, with 7 bases between. The germline V gene encodes CDR1 SGHRS and CDR2 YFSETQ. The CDR3 is made up of 13 amino acids. The CDR3 DNA is TGCGCCAGCAGCTTGGGTGGGGGAGAGACCCAGTACTTC. It is translated as CASSLGGGETQYF.

The table lists this clone with a few counts. The chain carries TRBV11-3 and TRBJ2-2; 8 nucleotides line up with TRBD2. In germline, CDR1 is SGHNT, CDR2 YENEEA. V gave up 4 bases and J gave up 3 bases; unmatched junction bases: 7. This CDR3 region has 16 residues. The CDR3 here is CASSSRAGGYTGELFF. The CDR3 DNA reads TGTGCCAGCAGCTCTCGCGCGGGGGGATACACCGGGGAGCTGTTTTTT. The complete variable domain, with remaining parts taken from reference TRBV11-3 and TRBJ2-2, reads EAGVVQSPRYKIIEKKQPVAFWCNPISGHNTLYWYLQNLGQGPELLIRYENEEAVDDSQLPKDRFSAERLKGVDSTLKIQPAELGDSAVYLCASSSRAGGYTGELFFGEGSRLTVL.

The V gene is TRBV5-6, the J gene TRBJ2-7; 7 positions agree with TRBD1. V shed 0 bases and J 2 bases; nucleotides not matched to a gene: 5. Germline-derived CDR1 and CDR2 are SGHDT and YYEEEE. The CDR3 consists of 15 residues. The CDR3 region is CASSLGQGNPYEQYF. As DNA, the CDR3 is TGTGCCAGCAGCTTGGGACAGGGAAACCCCTACGAGCAGTACTTC.

This chain uses TRBV28 with TRBJ1-1, with a weak D call TRBD1 (5 bases). Per germline, CDR1 MDHEN and CDR2 SYDVKM. V shed 3 bases and J shed 3 bases, with 8 bases lying between them. The CDR3 spans 13 residues. As DNA, the CDR3 is TGTGCCAGCAGTTTGAGGGGTCACACTGAAGCTTTCTTT. Amino acids: CASSLRGHTEAFF.

J is TRBJ1-5 and V is TRBV7-2; D is unclear. There are 14 residues in the CDR3. V lost 3 bases to trimming and J lost 0 bases, with 6 bases between them. Germline lookup yields CDR1 SGHTA and CDR2 FQGNSA. CDR3 DNA sequence: TGTGCCAGCAGCTTCGACGCTAGCAATCAGCCCCAGCATTTT. It yields the protein CASSFDASNQPQHF.

The chain couples TRBV5-1 to TRBJ1-3; 10 nucleotides match TRBD1. The germline CDR1 and CDR2 sequences are SGHRS and YFSETQ. The CDR3 runs 15 residues. V gave up 3 bases and J gave up 2 bases; unmatched junction bases: 2. The CDR3 region has the DNA TGCGCCAGCAGCTCTGACAGGGGGCCTGGAAACACCATATATTTT. Protein sequence: CASSSDRGPGNTIYF.

This clone has only one observation. The genes are TRBV2 and TRBJ1-2; possible D gene TRBD1, 6 bases. Trimming took 7 bases from V and 7 from J, leaving 16 bases between them. The CDR3 is 13 amino acids. CDR1 and CDR2 (germline): SNHLY, FYNNEI. The CDR3 coding sequence is TGTGCCAGCACGGGGACCCAGGGGTCTGGCTACACCTTC. Translated: CASTGTQGSGYTF.

This clone was seen once. The chain employs TRBV28 and TRBJ2-6, with a weak D call TRBD1 (5 bases). This CDR3 is built from 15 residues. Per the germline V gene, CDR1 is MDHEN and CDR2 is SYDVKM. V lost 1 base and J lost 2, with 6 bases in between. CDR3 bases: TGTGCCAGCAGTTTATACAGGACTGGGGCCAACGTCCTGACTTTC. The encoded protein is CASSLYRTGANVLTF.

The V gene is TRBV28, the J gene TRBJ1-2; D is unclear. Germline assignment: CDR1 MDHEN and CDR2 SYDVKM. The CDR3 runs 13 residues. Trimming shortened V by 8 bases and J by 3 bases, and 13 bases separated the two germline ends. CDR3 region: CASAPGLHYGYTF. CDR3 bases: TGTGCCAGCGCTCCGGGTCTCCACTATGGCTACACCTTC.

The table lists this clone with a count of one. The rearrangement uses TRBV19 and TRBJ2-7, with D perhaps TRBD1 (8 bases). V was pared by 3 bases and J by 4 bases, with 16 bases between. Germline values: CDR1 LNHDA, CDR2 SQIVND (reference sequence). The CDR3 runs 15 residues. Written as DNA, the CDR3 is TGTGCCAGTAGTATCGGCTCACAGGGGGGGTACGAGCAGTACTTC. Its translation is CASSIGSQGGYEQYF.

This rearrangement joins TRBV5-4 to TRBJ1-3; a weak D match, TRBD1 (6 bases). CDR1 and CDR2 (germline): SGHNT, YYREEE (reference sequence). V lost 2 bases and J 4 bases, leaving 13 bases between the germline ends. This CDR3 contains 15 residues. CDR3 nucleotide sequence: TGTGCCAGCAGCTTTGGGGGGGCGCGAGGAAACACCATATATTTT. Amino acids: CASSFGGARGNTIYF.

The chain employs TRBV28 and TRBJ1-2; D gene unclear. Germline V gives CDR1 MDHEN, CDR2 SYDVKM. CDR3 length equals 14 residues. The V gene lost 6 bases and the J gene lost 6 bases, with 17 bases spanning the gap. CDR3 amino acids: CASRRSSGSHGYTF. Here the CDR3 DNA reads TGTGCCAGCAGGCGGAGTTCGGGGTCCCATGGCTACACCTTC.

This clone appeared a single time. The chain joins TRBV4-1 to TRBJ2-7; 11 positions match TRBD2. Trimming took 2 bases from V and 2 from J; bases not matched to a gene: 5. The CDR3 is made up of 16 amino acids. The V gene's germline CDR1 is MGHRA and CDR2 YSYEKL. CDR3 sequence: CASSQPTSGETYEQYF. In nucleotides, the CDR3 is TGCGCCAGCAGCCAACCGACTAGCGGGGAAACCTACGAGCAGTACTTC.

The genes are TRBV4-2 and TRBJ2-6; 13 bases line up with TRBD2. Germline V gives CDR1 LGHNA, CDR2 YNFKEQ. CDR3 length: 21 residues. V was pared by 1 base and J by 2 bases, with 11 bases of the junction left unmatched. For the CDR3, the DNA is TGTGCCAGCAGCCAAGTGATCGGACTAGCGGGAGTTAGCGCTGGGGCCAACGTCCTGACTTTC. Protein: CASSQVIGLAGVSAGANVLTF.

The gene calls are TRBV28 and TRBJ2-3, with no clear D. The CDR3 spans 13 residues. V dropped 5 bases and J dropped 3 bases, with 9 bases sitting between them. Germline CDR1 and CDR2: MDHEN and SYDVKM. The CDR3 nucleotides read TGTGCCAGCAGTGGCGCCGGAACAGATACGCAGTATTTT. Its protein product is CASSGAGTDTQYF.

CDR3 DNA: TGTGCCAGCAGCTTATCTTCTAGCGGGGGTGAGCAGTTCTTC. Protein sequence: CASSLSSSGGEQFF. The chain couples TRBV11-2 to TRBJ2-1; TRBD2 matches 10 bases. Germline V lookup: CDR1 SGHAT, CDR2 FQNNGV. The CDR3 runs to 14 residues. The J segment lost 9 bases and the V segment lost 2 bases, leaving 4 bases of the junction unmatched.

The chain combines TRBV6-1 with TRBJ1-5; 9 bases map to TRBD1. V dropped 3 bases and J dropped 6; count of bases not matched to a gene: 3. The CDR3 loop spans 14 amino acids. Germline V CDR1 and CDR2: MNHNS, SASEGT. CDR3 sequence (DNA): TGTGCCAGCAGTGATTGGGACAGGGCTCAGCCCCAGCATTTT. It codes for CASSDWDRAQPQHF.

J is TRBJ2-7 and V is TRBV27, with 10 bases lining up with TRBD1. The junction had 5 bases not matched to a gene; V was cut back by 2 bases and J by 7 bases. This CDR3 region has 14 residues. Germline lookup yields CDR1 MNHEY and CDR2 SMNVEV (reference sequence). CDR3: CASSLGTGVREQYF. CDR3 DNA: TGTGCCAGCAGTTTAGGGACAGGGGTACGGGAGCAGTACTTC.

The chain has TRBV5-1 and TRBJ2-1; D might be TRBD1 (8 bases). Germline V CDR1 and CDR2: SGHRS, YFSETQ. V lost 5 bases and J lost 5, with 20 bases in between. The CDR3 loop spans 16 amino acids. CDR3 in amino acids: CASRYLLTGGDNEQFF. The CDR3 DNA follows: TGCGCCAGCAGATACCTCCTAACAGGGGGGGACAATGAGCAGTTCTTC.

The gene calls are TRBV5-4 and TRBJ2-3, with D tentatively TRBD2 (5 bases). This CDR3 is built from 15 residues. Per germline, CDR1 SGHNT and CDR2 YYREEE (reference sequence). Trimming left V 1 base short and J 2 bases short, with 11 bases between. The CDR3 sequence is CASSLFAGITDTQYF. The CDR3 DNA reads TGTGCCAGCAGCTTGTTTGCCGGGATCACAGATACGCAGTATTTT.

The chain links TRBV18 to TRBJ2-5; D uncertain. CDR3 size: 12 residues. From germline, CDR1 is KGHSH and CDR2 LQKENI. Trimming stripped 1 base from V and 5 bases from J, with 5 bases between. In DNA, the CDR3 is TGTGCCAGCTCACCACTCGATGAGACCCAGTACTTC. Residues: CASSPLDETQYF.

CDR3 nucleotides: TGTGCCATCAGTGAATCGGGGGTCGGGACCGGGGAGCTGTTTTTT. Translating gives CAISESGVGTGELFF. V gene TRBV10-3 combines with J gene TRBJ2-2; D perhaps matches TRBD2 (6 bases). From germline, CDR1 is ENHRY and CDR2 SYGVKD. Trimming cost V 3 bases and J 5 bases, with 13 bases left between them. The CDR3 has 15 residues.